This TCR beta chain was observed in a study of T-cell reconstitution after alpha-beta-depleted transplantation in children. Unique molecular identifiers were incorporated into the prepared TCRbeta library. In TCRdb, the PCR reads were re-called with MiXCR into one record per CDR3 protein. Of around 480,000 distinct CDR3 sequences listed, less than 35% are singletons. CDR3 length: 16 amino acids. J gave up 2 bases and V 4 bases, and 6 bases lay outside the gene matches. Germline V gives CDR1 MDHEN, CDR2 SYDVKM. The chain couples TRBV28 to TRBJ2-3; TRBD2 agrees at 10 bases. This sequence originates from a human donor who donated a stem cell graft to a child with aplastic anemia. The sequencing here drew on PBMCs from the stem cell graft donor, taken from the stem cell graft. The CDR3 bases are TGTGCCAGCAGTTCCGGGACTAGCGAAGACACAGATACGCAGTATTTT. Encoded protein: CASSSGTSEDTDTQYF. Based on the CDR3 plus reference TRBV28 and TRBJ2-3, the full variable domain is DVKVTQSSRYLVKRTGEKVFLECVQDMDHENMFWYRQDPGLGLRLIYFSYDVKMKEKGDIPEGYSVSREKKERFSLILESASTNQTSMYLCASSSGTSEDTDTQYFGPGTRLTVL.